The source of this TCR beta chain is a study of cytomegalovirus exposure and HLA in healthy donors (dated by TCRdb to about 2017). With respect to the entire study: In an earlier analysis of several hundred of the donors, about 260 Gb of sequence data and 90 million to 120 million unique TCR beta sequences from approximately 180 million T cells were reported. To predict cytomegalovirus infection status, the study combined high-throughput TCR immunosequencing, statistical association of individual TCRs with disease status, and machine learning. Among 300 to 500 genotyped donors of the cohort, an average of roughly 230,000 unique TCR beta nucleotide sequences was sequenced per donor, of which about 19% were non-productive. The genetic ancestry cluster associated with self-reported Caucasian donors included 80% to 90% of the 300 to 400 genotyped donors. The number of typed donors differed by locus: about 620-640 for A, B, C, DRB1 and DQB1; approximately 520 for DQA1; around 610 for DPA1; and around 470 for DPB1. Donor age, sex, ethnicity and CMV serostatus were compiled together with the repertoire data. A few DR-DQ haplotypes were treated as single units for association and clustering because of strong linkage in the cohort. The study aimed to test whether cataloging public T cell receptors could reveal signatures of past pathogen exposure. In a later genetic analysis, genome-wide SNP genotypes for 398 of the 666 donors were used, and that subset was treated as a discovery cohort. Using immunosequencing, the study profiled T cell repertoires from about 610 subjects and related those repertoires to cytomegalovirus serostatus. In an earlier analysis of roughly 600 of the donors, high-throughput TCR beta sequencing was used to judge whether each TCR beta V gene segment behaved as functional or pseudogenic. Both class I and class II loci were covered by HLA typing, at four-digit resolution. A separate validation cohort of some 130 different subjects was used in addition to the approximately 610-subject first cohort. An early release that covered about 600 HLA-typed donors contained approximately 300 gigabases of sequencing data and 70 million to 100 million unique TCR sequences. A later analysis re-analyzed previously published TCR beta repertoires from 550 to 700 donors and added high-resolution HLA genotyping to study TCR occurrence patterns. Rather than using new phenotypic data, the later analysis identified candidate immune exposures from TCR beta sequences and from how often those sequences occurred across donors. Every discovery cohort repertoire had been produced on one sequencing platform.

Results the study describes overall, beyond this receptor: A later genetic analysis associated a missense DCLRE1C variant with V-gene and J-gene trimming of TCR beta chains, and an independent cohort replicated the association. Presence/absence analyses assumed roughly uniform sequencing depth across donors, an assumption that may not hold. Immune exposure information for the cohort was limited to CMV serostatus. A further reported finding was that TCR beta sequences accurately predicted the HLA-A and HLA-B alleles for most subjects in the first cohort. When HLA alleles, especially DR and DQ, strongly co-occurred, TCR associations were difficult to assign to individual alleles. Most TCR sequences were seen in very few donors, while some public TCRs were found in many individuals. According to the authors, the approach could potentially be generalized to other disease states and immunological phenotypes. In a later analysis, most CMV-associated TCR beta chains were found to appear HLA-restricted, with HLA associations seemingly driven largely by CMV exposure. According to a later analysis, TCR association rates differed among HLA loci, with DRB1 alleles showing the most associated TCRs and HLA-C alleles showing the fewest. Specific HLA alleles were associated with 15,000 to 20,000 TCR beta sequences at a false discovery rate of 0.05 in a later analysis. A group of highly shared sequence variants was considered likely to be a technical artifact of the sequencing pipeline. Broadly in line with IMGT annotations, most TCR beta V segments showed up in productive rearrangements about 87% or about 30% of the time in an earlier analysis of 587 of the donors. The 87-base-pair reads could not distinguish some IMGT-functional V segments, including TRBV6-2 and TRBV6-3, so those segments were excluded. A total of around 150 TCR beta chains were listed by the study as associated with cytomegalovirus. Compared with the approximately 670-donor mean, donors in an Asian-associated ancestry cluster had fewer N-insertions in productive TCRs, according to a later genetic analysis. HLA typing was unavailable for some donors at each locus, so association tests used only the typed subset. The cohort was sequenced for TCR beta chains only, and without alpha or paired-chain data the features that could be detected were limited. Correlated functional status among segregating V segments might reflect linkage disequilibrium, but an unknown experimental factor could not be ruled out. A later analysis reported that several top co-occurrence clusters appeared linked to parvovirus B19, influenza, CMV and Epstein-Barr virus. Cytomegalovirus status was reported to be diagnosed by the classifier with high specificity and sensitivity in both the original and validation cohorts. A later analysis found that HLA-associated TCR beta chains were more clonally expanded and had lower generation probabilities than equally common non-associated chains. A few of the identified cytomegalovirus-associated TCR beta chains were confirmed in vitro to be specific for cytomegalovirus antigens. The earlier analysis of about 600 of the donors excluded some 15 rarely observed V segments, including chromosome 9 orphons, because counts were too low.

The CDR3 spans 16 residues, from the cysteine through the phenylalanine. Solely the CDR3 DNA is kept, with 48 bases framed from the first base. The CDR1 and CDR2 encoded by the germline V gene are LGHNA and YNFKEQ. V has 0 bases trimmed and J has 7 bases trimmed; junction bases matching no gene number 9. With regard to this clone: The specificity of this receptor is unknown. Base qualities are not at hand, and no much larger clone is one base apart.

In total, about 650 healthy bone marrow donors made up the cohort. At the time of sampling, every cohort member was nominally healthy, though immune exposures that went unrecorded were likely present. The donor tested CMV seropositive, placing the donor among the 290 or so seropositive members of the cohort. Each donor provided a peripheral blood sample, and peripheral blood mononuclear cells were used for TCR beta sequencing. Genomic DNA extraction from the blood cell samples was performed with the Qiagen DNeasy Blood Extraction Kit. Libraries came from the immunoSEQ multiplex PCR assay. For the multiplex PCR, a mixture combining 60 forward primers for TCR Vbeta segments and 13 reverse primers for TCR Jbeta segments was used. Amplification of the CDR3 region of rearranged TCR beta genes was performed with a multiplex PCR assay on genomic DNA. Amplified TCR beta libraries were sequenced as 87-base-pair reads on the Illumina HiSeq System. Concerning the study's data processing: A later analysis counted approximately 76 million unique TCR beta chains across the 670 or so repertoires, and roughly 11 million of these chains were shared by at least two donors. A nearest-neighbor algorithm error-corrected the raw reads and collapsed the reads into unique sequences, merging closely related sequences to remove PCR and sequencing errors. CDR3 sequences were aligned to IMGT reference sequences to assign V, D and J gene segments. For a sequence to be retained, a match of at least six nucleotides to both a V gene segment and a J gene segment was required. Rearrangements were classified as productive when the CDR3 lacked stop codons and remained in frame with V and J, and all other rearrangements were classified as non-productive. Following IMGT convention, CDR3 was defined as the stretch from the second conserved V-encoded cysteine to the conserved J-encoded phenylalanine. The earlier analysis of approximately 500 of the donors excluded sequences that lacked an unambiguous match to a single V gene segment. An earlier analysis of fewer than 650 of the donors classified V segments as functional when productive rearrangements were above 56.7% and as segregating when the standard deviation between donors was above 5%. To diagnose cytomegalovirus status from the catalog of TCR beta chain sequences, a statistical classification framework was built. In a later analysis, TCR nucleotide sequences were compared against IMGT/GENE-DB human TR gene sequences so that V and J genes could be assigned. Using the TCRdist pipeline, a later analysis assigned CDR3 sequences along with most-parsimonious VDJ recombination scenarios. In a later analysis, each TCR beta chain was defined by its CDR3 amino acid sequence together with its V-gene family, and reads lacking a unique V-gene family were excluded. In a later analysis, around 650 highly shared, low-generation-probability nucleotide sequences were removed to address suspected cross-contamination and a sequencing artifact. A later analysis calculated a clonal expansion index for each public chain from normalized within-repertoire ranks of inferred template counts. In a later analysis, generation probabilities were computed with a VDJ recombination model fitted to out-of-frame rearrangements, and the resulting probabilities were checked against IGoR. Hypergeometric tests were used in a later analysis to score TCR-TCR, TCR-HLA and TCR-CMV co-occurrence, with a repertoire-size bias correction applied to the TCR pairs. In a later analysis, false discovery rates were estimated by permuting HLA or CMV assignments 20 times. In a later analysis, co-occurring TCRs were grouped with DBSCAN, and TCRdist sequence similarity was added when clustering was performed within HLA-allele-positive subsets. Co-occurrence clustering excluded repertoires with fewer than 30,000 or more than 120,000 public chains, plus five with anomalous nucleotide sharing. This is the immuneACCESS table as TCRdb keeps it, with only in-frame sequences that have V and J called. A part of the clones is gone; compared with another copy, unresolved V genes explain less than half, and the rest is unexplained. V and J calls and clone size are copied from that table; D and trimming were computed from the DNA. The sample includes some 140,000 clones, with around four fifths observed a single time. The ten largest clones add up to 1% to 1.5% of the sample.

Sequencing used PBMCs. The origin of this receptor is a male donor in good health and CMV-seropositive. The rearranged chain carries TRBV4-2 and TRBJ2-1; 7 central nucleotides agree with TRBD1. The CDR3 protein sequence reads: CASSQELEGARNEQFF. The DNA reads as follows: TGTGCCAGCAGCCAAGAACTAGAGGGGGCGAGGAATGAGCAGTTCTTC.